Below, 11 T cell receptor beta chains from the same sample are listed, as sequenced in a study of cytomegalovirus exposure and HLA in healthy donors. Data came from immunoSEQ multiplex PCR; TCRdb stores just in-frame clones and leaves some out. This sample carries more than 150,000 clones, around 89% of them seen once, and the ten largest clones take approximately 3%. The sequenced material came from PBMCs. The receptors come from a young man in good health and CMV-seronegative.

V and J are TRBV6-5 and TRBJ1-1, with 7 nucleotides matching TRBD1. V lost 1 base, J lost 8 bases, and 7 bases stayed unmatched. Germline V gives CDR1 MNHEY, CDR2 SVGAGI. The CDR3 extends over 14 amino acids. The CDR3 here is CASSYLRQGAEAFF. CDR3 nucleotides: TGTGCCAGCAGTTACTTACGACAGGGAGCCGAAGCTTTCTTT.

This clone was picked up a small number of times. V is TRBV25-1 and J is TRBJ2-5, with D possibly TRBD1 on 5 matching bases. The ends were cut back, 5 bases at V and 1 base at J, with 11 bases in the middle. The CDR3 has 14 amino acids. CDR1 and CDR2 (germline): MGHDK, SYGVNS. The CDR3 loop reads CASSQTDSQETQYF. DNA of the CDR3: TGTGCCAGCAGTCAAACCGACAGCCAAGAGACCCAGTACTTC.

This chain uses TRBV19 with TRBJ1-6; 8 nucleotides align to TRBD1. Germline CDR1 LNHDA, CDR2 SQIVND (reference sequence). The CDR3 loop spans 13 amino acids. The trim removed 9 bases at V and 6 bases at J, leaving 4 bases unmatched. The CDR3 protein is CASKTGANSPLHF. The CDR3 DNA sequence: TGTGCCAGCAAGACAGGGGCTAATTCACCCCTCCACTTT.

The chain carries TRBV6-5 and TRBJ2-7; D is undetermined. The ends were cut back, 4 bases at V and 0 bases at J, with 13 bases in the middle. CDR1 is MNHEY and CDR2 is SVGAGI in the germline V gene. The CDR3 has 15 residues. The CDR3 bases are TGTGCCAGCAGTTCCAAACAGATTAGCTCCTACGAGCAGTACTTC. Translating it yields CASSSKQISSYEQYF.

The chain joins TRBV7-8 to TRBJ2-2; D may be TRBD2 (5 bases). The CDR3 extends over 12 amino acids. V was trimmed by 0 bases and J by 15 bases, leaving 11 bases between them. In germline, CDR1 is SGHVS, CDR2 FQNEAQ. Here the CDR3 reads CASSLAGPGVFF. As DNA, the CDR3 is TGTGCCAGCAGCTTAGCCGGCCCCGGGGTGTTTTTT.

The V gene is TRBV13, the J gene TRBJ1-3; TRBD1 matches 7 bases. This CDR3 is 17 amino acids long. The V segment lost 4 bases and the J segment 0 bases; nucleotides outside the gene matches: 9. CDR1 is PRHDT and CDR2 is FYEKMQ in the germline V gene (reference sequence). The CDR3 sequence is CASSSLDRRYSGNTIYF. The CDR3 DNA reads as TGTGCCAGCAGCTCCCTGGACAGGCGCTACTCTGGAAACACCATATATTTT.

This rearrangement joins TRBV9 to TRBJ2-3; weak D call: TRBD1 (6 bases). This CDR3 region has 14 residues. The V gene's germline CDR1 is SGDLS and CDR2 YYNGEE. V gave up 2 bases and J gave up 4 bases, with 11 bases separating them. The CDR3 is CASSVKGVADTQYF. The CDR3 DNA reads as TGTGCCAGCAGCGTGAAGGGGGTGGCAGATACGCAGTATTTT. Together with reference TRBV9 and TRBJ2-3, the CDR3 gives the full variable domain: DSGVTQTPKHLITATGQRVTLRCSPRSGDLSVYWYQQSLDQGLQFLIQYYNGEERAKGNILERFSAQQFPDLHSELNLSSLELGDSALYFCASSVKGVADTQYFGPGTRLTVL.

J is TRBJ2-7 and V is TRBV5-4; perhaps TRBD1 as D (6 bases). Germline values: CDR1 SGHNT, CDR2 YYREEE (reference sequence). There are 15 residues in the CDR3. V dropped 4 bases and J dropped 4 bases, with 18 bases sitting between them. The CDR3 region has the DNA TGTGCCAGCAGCCGCGTGACAGGAAAATTTTACGAGCAGTACGTC. Its protein product is CASSRVTGKFYEQYV.

This chain uses TRBV19 with TRBJ1-5, with TRBD1 identical over 7 bases. This CDR3 is built from 14 residues. J gave up 7 bases and V 3 bases, and 6 bases lay outside the gene matches. Germline CDR1 LNHDA, CDR2 SQIVND (reference sequence). For the CDR3, the DNA is TGTGCCAGTAGTATGTCGACAGGGAACCAGCCCCAGCATTTT. Residues: CASSMSTGNQPQHF. Supplemented by reference TRBV19 and TRBJ1-5, the full variable domain reads DGGITQSPKYLFRKEGQNVTLSCEQNLNHDAMYWYRQDPGQGLRLIYYSQIVNDFQKGDIAEGYSVSREKKESFPLTVTSAQKNPTAFYLCASSMSTGNQPQHFGDGTRLSIL.

The chain recombines TRBV13 with TRBJ1-5; D call uncertain. Germline-derived CDR1 and CDR2 are PRHDT and FYEKMQ (reference sequence). V was cut by 0 bases and J by 7 bases, with 10 bases left in between. This CDR3 has 14 residues. In DNA, the CDR3 is TGTGCCAGCAGCTTAGGGCAGGCGGGACAGCCCCAGCATTTT. This gives the protein CASSLGQAGQPQHF.

The chain combines TRBV27 with TRBJ2-5; perhaps TRBD1 as D (5 bases). CDR3 length: 13 residues. V lost 8 bases and J 5 bases, leaving 15 bases between the germline ends. Germline V gene data show CDR1 as MNHEY and CDR2 as SMNVEV (reference sequence). The CDR3 here is CASGIGETETQYF. For the CDR3, the DNA is TGTGCCAGCGGGATAGGGGAAACCGAGACCCAGTACTTC.